Each of the 11 T cell receptor beta chains below was sequenced from the same sample in a study of cytomegalovirus exposure and HLA in healthy donors. The study ran its PCR with 60 Vbeta and 13 Jbeta primers. TCRdb's table, derived via immunoSEQ multiplex PCR, lists solely in-frame clones and lacks some. The sample records about 130,000 clones, 80% being singletons. The source material was PBMCs. The receptors were sampled from a man under 40 in good health and CMV-seronegative.

This clone was observed a handful of times. V is TRBV10-3 and J is TRBJ2-7; D call uncertain. Germline CDR1 ENHRY, CDR2 SYGVKD. The CDR3 sequence is 15 residues long. Trimming took 6 bases from V and 0 from J, leaving 15 bases between them. The CDR3 DNA reads as TGTGCCATCAGGCGGAACCGCAACCACTCCTACGAGCAGTACTTC. Its protein is CAIRRNRNHSYEQYF.

The rearrangement joins TRBV4-2 to TRBJ2-7; 8 nucleotides align to TRBD2. The CDR3 length is 16 residues. Germline CDR1 is LGHNA and CDR2 is YNFKEQ. With 1 base clipped from V and 7 bases from J, the junction kept 12 bases outside the gene matches. CDR3 residues: CASSQVPAGDYGEQYF. DNA of the CDR3: TGTGCCAGCAGCCAAGTCCCAGCGGGGGATTACGGGGAGCAGTACTTC.

The chain joins TRBV15 to TRBJ2-3; 10 nucleotides align to TRBD2. Germline CDR1 is LNHNV and CDR2 is YYDKDF (reference sequence). V lost 3 bases and J lost 4; bases outside the gene matches: 7. This CDR3 comprises 16 residues. The DNA for the CDR3 is TGTGCCACCAGCAGGTCTAGCGGGAGTGTCGCAGATACGCAGTATTTT. This sequence encodes CATSRSSGSVADTQYF.

The chain is built from TRBV19 and TRBJ1-1, with D possibly being TRBD1 (6 bases). Trimming cost V 3 bases and J 4 bases, with 9 bases left between them. The CDR3 length is 13 residues. Germline CDR1 is LNHDA and CDR2 is SQIVND (reference sequence). As DNA, the CDR3 is TGTGCCAGTAGTATGTGGGGGCTCACTGAAGCTTTCTTT. This gives the protein CASSMWGLTEAFF.

This chain links TRBV6-5 with TRBJ1-2; weak D call: TRBD1 (6 bases). CDR3 length: 13 amino acids. The germline V gene encodes CDR1 MNHEY and CDR2 SVGAGI. The V end lost 5 bases, the J end lost 8 bases, and 15 bases lay between the germline ends. Written as DNA, the CDR3 is TGTGCCAGCAGTCCCGTGGGGGCTTTAGGCTACACCTTC. Residues: CASSPVGALGYTF.

The rearrangement joins TRBV4-1 to TRBJ2-5; D not certain. This CDR3 region has 13 residues. CDR1 and CDR2 (germline): MGHRA, YSYEKL. Deletions cut 1 base from V and 1 base from J, with 4 bases between. Here the CDR3 DNA reads TGCGCCAGCAGCCAAGGCAGCCAAGAGACCCAGTACTTC. It encodes CASSQGSQETQYF.

This clone appeared a single time. This CDR3 is CASSRTGVQTEAFF. CDR3 coding DNA: TGTGCCAGTAGCCGGACAGGGGTTCAGACTGAAGCTTTCTTT. The rearrangement joins TRBV19 to TRBJ1-1; 9 bases fit TRBD1. V lost 6 bases, J lost 5 bases, and 7 bases stayed unmatched. CDR1 is LNHDA, CDR2 SQIVND, per germline (reference sequence). This CDR3 contains 14 residues.

CDR3 loop: CAWSPDSRGFF. CDR3 sequence (DNA): TGTGCCTGGAGTCCAGATTCTCGGGGTTTCTTT. The chain carries TRBV30 and TRBJ1-1; D gene unclear. V was trimmed by 2 bases and J by 13 bases, leaving 14 bases between them. This CDR3 contains 11 residues. The germline gives CDR1 GTSNPN, CDR2 SVGIG (reference sequence).

V usage is TRBV14 and J usage is TRBJ1-2, with D unresolved. Trimming took off 1 base at V and 6 bases at J, with 6 bases between the two ends. Germline V lookup: CDR1 SGHDN, CDR2 FVKESK. The CDR3 loop spans 12 amino acids. CDR3 nucleotides: TGTGCCAGCAGCCAAGTACCGGATGGCTACACCTTC. The encoded protein is CASSQVPDGYTF.

The V call is TRBV6-1, the J call TRBJ2-2; 10 bases are shared with TRBD1. Looked up from germline, CDR1 is MNHNS and CDR2 is SASEGT. The CDR3 runs 14 residues. V dropped 7 bases and J dropped 7; count of bases not matched to a gene: 6. The CDR3 protein is CASKSTGGFGELFF. In DNA, the CDR3 is TGTGCCAGCAAATCGACAGGGGGCTTCGGGGAGCTGTTTTTT.

The V call is TRBV11-2, the J call TRBJ2-1, with 7 bases fitting TRBD2. The germline CDR1 and CDR2 sequences are SGHAT and FQNNGV. CDR3 length: 15 amino acids. The ends lost 4 bases at V and 3 bases at J; junction bases unmatched: 6. The CDR3 reads CASSSWAGVYNEQFF. As DNA, the CDR3 is TGTGCCAGCAGCTCTTGGGCGGGGGTCTACAATGAGCAGTTCTTC.